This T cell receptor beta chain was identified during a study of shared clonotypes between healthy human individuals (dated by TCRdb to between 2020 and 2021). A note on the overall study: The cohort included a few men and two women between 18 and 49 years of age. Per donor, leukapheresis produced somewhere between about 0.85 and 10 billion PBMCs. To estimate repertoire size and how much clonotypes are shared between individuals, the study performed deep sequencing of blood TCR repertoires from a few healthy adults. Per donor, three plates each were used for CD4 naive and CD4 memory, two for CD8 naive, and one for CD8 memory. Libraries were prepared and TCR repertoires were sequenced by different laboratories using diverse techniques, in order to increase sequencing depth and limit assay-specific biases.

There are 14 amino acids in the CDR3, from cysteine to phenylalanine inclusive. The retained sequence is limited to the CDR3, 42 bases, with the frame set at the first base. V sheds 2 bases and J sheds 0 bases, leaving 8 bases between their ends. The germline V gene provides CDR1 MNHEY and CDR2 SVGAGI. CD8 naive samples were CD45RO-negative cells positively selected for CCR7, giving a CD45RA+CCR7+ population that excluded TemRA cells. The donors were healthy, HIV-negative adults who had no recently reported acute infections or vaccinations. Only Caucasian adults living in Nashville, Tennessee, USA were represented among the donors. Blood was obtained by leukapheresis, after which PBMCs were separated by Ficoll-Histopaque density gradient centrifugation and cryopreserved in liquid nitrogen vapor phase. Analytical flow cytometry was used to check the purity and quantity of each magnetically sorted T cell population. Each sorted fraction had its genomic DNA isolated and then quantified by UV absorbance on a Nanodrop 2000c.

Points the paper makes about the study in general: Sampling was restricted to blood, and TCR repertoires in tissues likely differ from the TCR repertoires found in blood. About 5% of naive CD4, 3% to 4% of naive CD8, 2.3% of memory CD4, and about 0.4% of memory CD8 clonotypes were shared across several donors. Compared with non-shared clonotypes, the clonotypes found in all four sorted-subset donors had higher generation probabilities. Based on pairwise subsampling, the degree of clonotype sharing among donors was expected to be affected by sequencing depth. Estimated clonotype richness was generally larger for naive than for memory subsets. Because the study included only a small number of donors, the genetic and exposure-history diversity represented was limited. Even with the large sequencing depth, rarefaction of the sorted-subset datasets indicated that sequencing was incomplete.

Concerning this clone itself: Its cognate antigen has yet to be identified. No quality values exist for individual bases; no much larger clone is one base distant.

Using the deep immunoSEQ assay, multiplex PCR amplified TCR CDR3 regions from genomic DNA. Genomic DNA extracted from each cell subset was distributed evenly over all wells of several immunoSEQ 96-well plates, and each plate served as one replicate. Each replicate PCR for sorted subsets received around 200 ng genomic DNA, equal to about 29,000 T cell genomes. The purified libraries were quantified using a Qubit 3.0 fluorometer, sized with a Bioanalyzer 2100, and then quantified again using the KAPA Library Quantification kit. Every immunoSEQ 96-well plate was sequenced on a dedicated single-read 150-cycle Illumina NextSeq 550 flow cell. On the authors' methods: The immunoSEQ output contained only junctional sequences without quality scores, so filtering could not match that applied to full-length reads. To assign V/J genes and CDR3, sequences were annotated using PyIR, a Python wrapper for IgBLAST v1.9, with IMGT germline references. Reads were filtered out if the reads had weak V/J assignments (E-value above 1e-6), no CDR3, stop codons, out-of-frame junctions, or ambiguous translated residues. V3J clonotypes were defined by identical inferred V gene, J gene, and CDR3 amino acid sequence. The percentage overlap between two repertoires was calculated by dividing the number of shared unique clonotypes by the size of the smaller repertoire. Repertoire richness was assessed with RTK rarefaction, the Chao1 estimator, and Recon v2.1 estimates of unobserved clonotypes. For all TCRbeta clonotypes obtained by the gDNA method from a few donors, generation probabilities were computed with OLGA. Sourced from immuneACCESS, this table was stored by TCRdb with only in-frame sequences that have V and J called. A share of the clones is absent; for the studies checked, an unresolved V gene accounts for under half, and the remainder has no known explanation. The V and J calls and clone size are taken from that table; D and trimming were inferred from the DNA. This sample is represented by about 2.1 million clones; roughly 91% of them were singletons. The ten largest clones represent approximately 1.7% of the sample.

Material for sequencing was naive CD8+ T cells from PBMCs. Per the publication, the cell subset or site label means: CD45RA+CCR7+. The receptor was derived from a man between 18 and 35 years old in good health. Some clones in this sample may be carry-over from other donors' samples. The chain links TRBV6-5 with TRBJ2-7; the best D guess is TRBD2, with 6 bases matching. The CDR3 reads CASSYTGVSYEQYF. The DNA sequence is TGTGCCAGCAGTTACACGGGAGTCTCCTACGAGCAGTACTTC.